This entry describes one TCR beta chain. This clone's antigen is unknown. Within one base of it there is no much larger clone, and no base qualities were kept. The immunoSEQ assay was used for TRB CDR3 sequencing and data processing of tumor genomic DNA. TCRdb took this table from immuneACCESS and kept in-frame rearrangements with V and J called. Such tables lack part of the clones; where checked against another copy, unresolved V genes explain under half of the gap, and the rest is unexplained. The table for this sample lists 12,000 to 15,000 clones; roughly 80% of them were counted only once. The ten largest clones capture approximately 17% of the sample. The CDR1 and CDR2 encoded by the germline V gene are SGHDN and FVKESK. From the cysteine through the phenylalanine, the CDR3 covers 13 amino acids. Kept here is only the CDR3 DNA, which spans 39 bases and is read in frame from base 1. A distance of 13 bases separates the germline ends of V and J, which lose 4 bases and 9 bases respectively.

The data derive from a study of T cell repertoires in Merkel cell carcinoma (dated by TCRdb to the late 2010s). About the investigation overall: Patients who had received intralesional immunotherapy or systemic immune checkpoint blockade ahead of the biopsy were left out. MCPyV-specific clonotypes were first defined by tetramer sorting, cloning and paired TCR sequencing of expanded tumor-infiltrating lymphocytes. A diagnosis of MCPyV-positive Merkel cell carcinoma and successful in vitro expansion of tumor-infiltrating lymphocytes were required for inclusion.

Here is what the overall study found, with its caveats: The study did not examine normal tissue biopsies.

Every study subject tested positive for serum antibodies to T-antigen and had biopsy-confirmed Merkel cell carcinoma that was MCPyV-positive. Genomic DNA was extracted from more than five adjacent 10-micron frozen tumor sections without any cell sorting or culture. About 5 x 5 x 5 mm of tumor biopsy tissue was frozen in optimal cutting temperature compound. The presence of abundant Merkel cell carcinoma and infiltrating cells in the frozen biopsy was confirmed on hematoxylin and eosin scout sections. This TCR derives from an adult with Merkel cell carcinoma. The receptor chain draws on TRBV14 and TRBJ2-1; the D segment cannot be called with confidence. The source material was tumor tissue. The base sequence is TGTGCCAGCAGCCTGGACCCTCTGAGTGAGCAGTTCTTC. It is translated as CASSLDPLSEQFF.